Listed below are T cell receptor beta chains from one sample, sequenced in a study of T cell repertoires in cytomegalovirus infection. TCRdb reprocessed the reads via MiXCR and lists one record per CDR3 protein. The sample lists around 530,000 distinct CDR3 sequences; 15% to 20% were seen once. The sample comprised CD8+ T cells from PBMCs. These receptors came from a human donor in good health (CMV status not recorded). Some clones in this sample may be carry-over from other donors' samples. Each CDR3 is given without its conserved first and last residue.

cdr3_aa,v_call,j_call
ASSLRDRGSNEQF,TRBV27,TRBJ2-1
ASSLPGTAPGTYGYT,TRBV28,TRBJ1-2
ASSMLRGSGANVLT,TRBV27,TRBJ2-6
ASSVGQNNEQY,TRBV9,TRBJ2-7
ASSSHGRVGQPQH,TRBV4-1,TRBJ1-5
ASVGQSYEQY,TRBV7-9,TRBJ2-7
ASSAIQGMDEKLF,TRBV27,TRBJ1-4
ASEGSSYNEQF,TRBV19,TRBJ2-1
SVEGDGDGNQPQH,TRBV29-1,TRBJ1-5
ASSLTQDSNQPQH,TRBV7-6,TRBJ1-5
ASSSGTSGPFYEQY,TRBV7-9,TRBJ2-7
ASSLYRGGDGRVNEQF,TRBV7-6,TRBJ2-1
ASMSSNTEAF,TRBV27,TRBJ1-1
ASGPGSMNTEAF,TRBV27,TRBJ1-1
ASSRGQGAGQPQH,TRBV13,TRBJ1-5
AISEQGTSAEQY,TRBV10-3,TRBJ2-7
ASSSGGGASGYT,TRBV5-4,TRBJ1-2
APEGANEVDTQY,TRBV7-9,TRBJ2-3
ASSASLSKEQY,TRBV6-1,TRBJ2-7
AKKWGSWGGQDVYEQY,TRBV2,TRBJ2-7
ASSTAGDPDTQY,TRBV6-1,TRBJ2-3
ASSFGRARGTSEYNEQF,TRBV12-3/TRBV12-4,TRBJ2-1
ASGPKGISYEQY,TRBV7-8,TRBJ2-7
ASSHRGGYT,TRBV7-9,TRBJ1-2
ASRGQGRGNQPQH,TRBV27,TRBJ1-5
ASSEGQGVYQPQH,TRBV6-1,TRBJ1-5
ASSQTSGAGETQY,TRBV4-1,TRBJ2-5
ASSEVGRGQRSSYNSPLH,TRBV2,TRBJ1-6
ASRATDNEQF,TRBV6-8,TRBJ2-1
AIRGTKTYNEQF,TRBV10-3,TRBJ2-1
ASSLTSGTYEQY,TRBV28,TRBJ2-7
SARDPPRGHGYT,TRBV20-1,TRBJ1-2
ASSLVPTETYNEQF,TRBV11-3,TRBJ2-1
ASSSRSAQADQPQH,TRBV19,TRBJ1-5
ATNAFETQY,TRBV6-2/TRBV6-3,TRBJ2-5
SAREMTEAF,TRBV20-1,TRBJ1-1
ASSLGTDHNEQF,TRBV5-6,TRBJ2-1
SAAGRPNTGELF,TRBV20-1,TRBJ2-2
ASSFYRDGEAF,TRBV5-1,TRBJ1-1
ATSLVGRFEQF,TRBV24-1,TRBJ2-1
ASSYSQDSLYSYNEQF,TRBV6-5,TRBJ2-1
SARSDWQRGEAF,TRBV20-1,TRBJ1-1
ASSRLGRAADEQF,TRBV28,TRBJ2-1
ASSFWSASIQPQH,TRBV12-3/TRBV12-4,TRBJ1-5
ASRGIDSNYGYT,TRBV19,TRBJ1-2